Listed here are 18 T cell receptor beta chains from one sample, sequenced in a study of T cell changes during pregnancy in multiple sclerosis. Assay: immunoSEQ multiplex PCR; the TCRdb copy retains only in-frame clones and omits some. The table lists about 73,000 clones, 90% of them singletons. Here the sequenced sample was peripheral blood, taken after pregnancy. These TCRs come from a female donor in good health, enrolled as a control in a pregnancy study.

The gene calls are TRBV6-1 and TRBJ2-3; 9 nucleotides match TRBD2. The J segment lost 6 bases and the V segment lost 4 bases, leaving 8 bases of the junction unmatched. This CDR3 is 15 amino acids long. Germline loops: CDR1 MNHNS, CDR2 SASEGT. For the CDR3, the DNA is TGTGCCAGCAGTGGGTCTAGCGGGATCTCGGATACGCAGTATTTT. Protein product: CASSGSSGISDTQYF.

The chain uses TRBV11-2 and TRBJ1-4; a weak D match, TRBD1 (6 bases). Germline V gene sequence: CDR1 SGHAT, CDR2 FQNNGV. The length of the CDR3 is 14 residues. V was cut by 6 bases and J by 5 bases, with 13 bases left in between. The CDR3 region is CASSSAQGNEKLFF. As DNA, the CDR3 is TGTGCCAGCAGTTCGGCACAGGGAAATGAAAAACTGTTTTTT.

The chain joins TRBV6-1 to TRBJ2-6; D uncertain. CDR3 length: 15 amino acids. From germline, CDR1 is MNHNS and CDR2 SASEGT. V was cut by 1 base and J by 2 bases, with 6 bases left in between. The CDR3 DNA follows: TGTGCCAGCAGTGAAGAACCTACTGGGGCCAACGTCCTGACTTTC. It is translated as CASSEEPTGANVLTF.

The chain combines TRBV30 with TRBJ1-5; 8 bases agree with TRBD1. Losses at the gene ends were 2 bases for V and 2 bases for J; bases not matched to a gene: 8. The germline V gene encodes CDR1 GTSNPN and CDR2 SVGIG (reference sequence). The CDR3 sequence is 16 residues long. CDR3 DNA sequence: TGTGCCTGGAGTACTCTACAGGGGGGCGGCAATCAGCCCCAGCATTTT. Translated: CAWSTLQGGGNQPQHF.

In this sample, this clone turned up a few times. The rearrangement uses TRBV28 and TRBJ1-1, with TRBD1 as a possible D gene (6 bases). The CDR3 is 16 residues long. The germline V and J ends were trimmed by 2 bases and 5 bases, with 18 bases remaining between them. The V gene's germline CDR1 is MDHEN and CDR2 SYDVKM. CDR3 DNA sequence: TGTGCCAGCAGTTTAATATCCGGGACAACGGGGACTGAAGCTTTCTTT. Amino acid sequence: CASSLISGTTGTEAFF.

This chain joins TRBV11-2 and TRBJ1-3, with D possibly being TRBD1 (6 bases). The V end lost 5 bases, the J end lost 0 bases, and 11 bases lay between the germline ends. The length of the CDR3 is 15 residues. Germline V gives CDR1 SGHAT, CDR2 FQNNGV. CDR3 region: CASSHRASSGNTIYF. The DNA of the CDR3 is TGTGCCAGCAGCCACAGGGCGAGCTCTGGAAACACCATATATTTT.

About this clone itself: It is unclear where the CDR3 begins or ends on the DNA, so no DNA is shown, and the CDR3 is as TCRdb lists it. The V and J genes are TRBV6-1 and TRBJ2-7; no DNA check was done on the table's D call, TRBD2. CDR1 MNHNS and CDR2 SASEGT come from the germline V gene. The CDR3 comprises 15 residues, both ends counted. This CDR3 reads CASILGLAYPYEQYF.

V is TRBV18 and J is TRBJ2-1; 8 positions match TRBD2. Germline-derived CDR1 and CDR2 are KGHSH and LQKENI. Trimming removed 2 bases from V and 2 bases from J; junction bases left unmatched: 5. The CDR3 runs 16 residues. In nucleotides, the CDR3 is TGTGCCAGCTCACCAAGACAGCGGGAGACCTACAATGAGCAGTTCTTC. Encoded protein: CASSPRQRETYNEQFF.

The chain is built from TRBV7-6 and TRBJ2-1; 11 bases are a match to TRBD1. The CDR3 extends over 15 amino acids. Germline V gene lookup returns CDR1 SGHVS and CDR2 FNYEAQ. The trim removed 1 base at V and 6 bases at J, leaving 2 bases unmatched. In nucleotides, the CDR3 is TGTGCCAGCAGCTTAGTTGGGACAGGGGGCAATGAGCAGTTCTTC. Translated, it gives CASSLVGTGGNEQFF.

The gene calls are TRBV19 and TRBJ2-7; 12 nucleotides align to TRBD2. Germline CDR1 and CDR2: LNHDA and SQIVND (reference sequence). This CDR3 has 17 residues. Trimming at V came to 3 bases and at J to 2 bases, leaving 8 bases not matched to a gene. The CDR3 here is CASSMTSGSRGAYEQYF. The CDR3 nucleotides read TGTGCCAGTAGTATGACTAGCGGGAGTCGGGGAGCCTACGAGCAGTACTTC.

The rearrangement joins TRBV4-1 to TRBJ2-3; no clear D. The V gene lost 4 bases and the J gene lost 6 bases, with 11 bases spanning the gap. The CDR3 loop spans 13 amino acids. The germline gives CDR1 MGHRA, CDR2 YSYEKL. CDR3 nucleotide sequence: TGCGCCAGCAGCCCCGTATTCGGGGATACGCAGTATTTT. Translating gives CASSPVFGDTQYF.

This chain joins TRBV6-4 and TRBJ2-1; 12 bases map to TRBD1. The CDR3 length is 16 residues. The ends lost 8 bases at V and 6 bases at J; junction bases unmatched: 11. The V gene's germline CDR1 is MRHNA and CDR2 SNTAGT. The CDR3, as DNA: TGTGCCAGCTCCGACCGCCCGGGACAGGGGGCCAATGAGCAGTTCTTC. Protein: CASSDRPGQGANEQFF.

The rearrangement links TRBV30 to TRBJ2-7, with D unclear. CDR1 is GTSNPN, CDR2 SVGIG, per germline (reference sequence). This CDR3 spans 11 amino acids. Trimming took off 6 bases at V and 3 bases at J, with 9 bases between the two ends. The CDR3 bases are TGTGCCTGCGAATACAGCTACGAGCAGTACTTC. Translation: CACEYSYEQYF. Full variable domain (outside the CDR3, taken from reference TRBV30 and TRBJ2-7): SQTIHQWPATLVQPVGSPLSLECTVEGTSNPNLYWYRQAAGRGLQLLFYSVGIGQISSEVPQNLSASRPQDRQFILSSKKLLLSDSGFYLCACEYSYEQYFGPGTRLTVT.

J is TRBJ2-2 and V is TRBV7-2; D call uncertain. The length of the CDR3 is 14 residues. Trimming took 3 bases from V and 3 from J, leaving 8 bases between them. Germline CDR1 reads SGHTA; CDR2 reads FQGNSA. The DNA of the CDR3 is TGTGCCAGCAGCTTCCTCCCGGACACCGGGGAGCTGTTTTTT. As protein: CASSFLPDTGELFF.

The chain employs TRBV9 and TRBJ1-5; D is undetermined. Trimming shortened V by 4 bases and J by 6 bases, and 14 bases separated the two germline ends. CDR1 is SGDLS, CDR2 YYNGEE, per germline. There are 14 residues in the CDR3. CDR3 DNA sequence: TGTGCCAGCAGCCCGTCGAGAGGGCGTCAGCCCCAGCATTTT. Encoded protein: CASSPSRGRQPQHF.

The V and J genes are TRBV28 and TRBJ1-5; no reliable D call. CDR3 size: 15 residues. The germline CDR1 and CDR2 sequences are MDHEN and SYDVKM. Between the trimmed V and J ends, which lost 6 bases and 0 bases, there was a span of 12 bases. CDR3 loop: CASSSPGYSNQPQHF. CDR3 bases: TGTGCCAGCAGCTCCCCAGGCTATAGCAATCAGCCCCAGCATTTT.

The chain employs TRBV5-1 and TRBJ2-5, with D unclear. The CDR3 spans 11 residues. The germline V and J ends were trimmed by 4 bases and 7 bases, with 8 bases remaining between them. Germline assignment: CDR1 SGHRS and CDR2 YFSETQ. The CDR3 sequence: CASSLSSTQYF. As DNA, the CDR3 is TGCGCCAGCAGCCTGTCTTCGACCCAGTACTTC.

This chain links TRBV5-1 with TRBJ1-2, with D hard to call. The germline CDR1 and CDR2 sequences are SGHRS and YFSETQ. CDR3 length: 12 amino acids. Trimming took off 5 bases at V and 5 bases at J, with 10 bases between the two ends. Here the CDR3 reads CASRPGEYGYTF. The CDR3 region has the DNA TGCGCCAGCAGGCCCGGGGAGTATGGCTACACCTTC.